The rows below give T cell receptor beta chains drawn from one sample of a study of Graves' ophthalmopathy and Graves' hyperthyroidism. TCRdb used MiXCR to reprocess the multiplex PCR reads, holding one entry per CDR3 protein. The sample records roughly 400,000 distinct CDR3 sequences, 15% to 20% being singletons. Sequenced input: peripheral blood. Receptors were obtained from an adult woman with stable Graves' hyperthyroidism. CDR3s include the opening cysteine and the closing phenylalanine or tryptophan. D genes are given only for firm matches. Size is omitted from some rows. Given values are once, few, many or a class for expanded clones.

v_call	j_call	clone_size	d_call	cdr3_aa	cdr3_nt
TRBV19	TRBJ1-2	many	.	CASSIGGSTDWRSNGYTF	TGTGCCAGTAGTATAGGAGGGTCGACAGACTGGCGATCGAATGGCTACACCTTC
TRBV5-1	TRBJ2-4	many	TRBD1	CASRRDSSPNIQYF	TGCGCCAGCCGCCGGGACAGCAGCCCTAACATTCAGTACTTC
TRBV25-1	TRBJ2-7	many	.	CASSNGGHREQYF	TGTGCCAGCAGTAACGGAGGGCATCGGGAGCAGTACTTC
TRBV6-1	TRBJ2-7	many	.	CASSADFSYEQYF	TGTGCCAGCAGCGCGGACTTTTCCTACGAGCAGTACTTC
TRBV12-3/TRBV12-4	TRBJ1-2	many	.	CASSLGDRSGYTF	TGTGCCAGCAGTTTAGGCGACAGGAGCGGCTACACCTTC
TRBV7-2	TRBJ2-7	.	TRBD1	CASSNQGQSYEQYF	TGTGCCAGCAGCAACCAGGGACAGTCCTACGAGCAGTACTTC
TRBV11-2	TRBJ2-7	.	TRBD1	CASSLKGQGFEQYF	TGTGCCAGCAGCCTCAAGGGACAGGGGTTCGAGCAGTACTTC
TRBV4-1	TRBJ1-2	many	TRBD1	CASSQLKGGQVVYGYTF	TGCGCCAGCAGCCAACTGAAAGGAGGACAGGTCGTTTATGGCTACACCTTC
TRBV20-1	TRBJ1-2	many	.	CSARDRHYGYTF	TGCAGTGCTAGAGACAGGCACTATGGCTACACCTTC
TRBV27	TRBJ2-7	many	.	CASSLRGTTYEQYF	TGTGCCAGCAGTTTGAGAGGGACAACTTACGAGCAGTACTTC
TRBV28	TRBJ2-7	many	.	CASTTRGGPSYEQYF	TGTGCCAGCACCACAAGGGGAGGTCCATCCTACGAGCAGTACTTC
TRBV12-3/TRBV12-4	TRBJ2-7	many	TRBD2	CASSPRLAGKSYEQYF	TGTGCCAGCAGTCCCAGACTAGCGGGGAAGTCCTACGAGCAGTACTTC
TRBV12-3/TRBV12-4	TRBJ1-5	many	.	CASSFFGPNQPQHF	TGTGCCAGCAGTTTTTTTGGGCCGAATCAGCCCCAGCATTTT
TRBV6-2/TRBV6-3	TRBJ1-1	many	.	CASSYGLRNTEAFF	TGTGCCAGCAGTTACGGGCTTAGGAACACTGAAGCTTTCTTT
TRBV28	TRBJ1-2	many	.	CASSSPPRGLRGYTF	TGTGCCAGCAGTTCACCCCCTCGGGGCCTTCGGGGCTACACCTTC
TRBV7-8	TRBJ2-7	many	TRBD2	CASSFGLAGSYEQYF	TGTGCCAGCAGCTTCGGGCTAGCGGGCTCCTACGAGCAGTACTTC
TRBV20-1	TRBJ2-7	few	TRBD2	CSGMGRESSYEQYF	TGCAGTGGAATGGGGAGGGAGAGCTCCTACGAGCAGTACTTC
TRBV7-2	TRBJ2-5	.	TRBD2	CASSLGLGLGETQYF	TGTGCCAGCAGCTTAGGATTGGGACTAGGGGAGACCCAGTACTTC
TRBV20-1	TRBJ1-1	.	.	CSARGHRTETDSTVNTEAFF	TGCAGTGCTAGAGGTCACAGGACCGAGACCGACTCGACTGTCAACACTGAAGCTTTCTTT
TRBV6-5	TRBJ2-7	many	.	CASSYTLDYEQYF	TGTGCCAGCAGTTACACATTGGACTACGAGCAGTACTTC
TRBV12-3/TRBV12-4	TRBJ2-7	few	.	CASSLAPGTGEQYF	TGTGCCAGCAGTTTAGCTCCGGGAACGGGGGAGCAGTACTTC
TRBV12-3/TRBV12-4	TRBJ2-3	many	.	CASRRGTASTDTQYF	TGTGCCAGCAGGAGAGGGACTGCTAGCACAGATACGCAGTATTTT
TRBV5-1	TRBJ2-7	.	TRBD2	CASSFLAETTYEQYF	TGCGCCAGCAGCTTTCTAGCGGAGACTACCTACGAGCAGTACTTC
TRBV7-2	TRBJ2-7	many	TRBD2	CASSRGLAVYEQYF	TGTGCCAGCAGTAGGGGACTAGCGGTCTACGAGCAGTACTTC
TRBV28	TRBJ2-4	.	TRBD1	CASSPDRVSKNIKYF	TGTGCCAGCAGTCCTGACAGGGTCTCCAAAAACATTAAGTACTTC
TRBV6-1	TRBJ2-7	.	.	CASKNTVGEQYF	TGTGCCAGCAAGAATACCGTCGGCGAGCAGTACTTC
TRBV28	TRBJ1-6	many	.	CASITGNSPLHF	TGTGCCAGCATTACCGGGAATTCACCCCTCCACTTT
TRBV24-1	TRBJ2-2	once	.	CAISARHPIDHSGELFF	TGTGCCATCAGTGCAAGACATCCAATCGACCACTCCGGGGAGCTGTTTTTT
TRBV5-1	TRBJ2-7	many	.	CASRSTGTDYSYEQYF	TGCGCCAGCAGAAGTACTGGGACGGATTACTCCTACGAGCAGTACTTC
TRBV5-1	TRBJ2-6	many	TRBD1	CASSSRTGSGLGANVLTF	TGCGCCAGCAGCTCGCGGACAGGGTCGGGGTTAGGGGCCAACGTCCTGACTTTC
TRBV6-2/TRBV6-3	TRBJ2-7	.	.	CASSWPAQRNSYEQYF	TGTGCCAGCAGTTGGCCCGCGCAGCGGAATTCCTACGAGCAGTACTTC
TRBV13	TRBJ2-7	many	.	CASRIGGGEQYF	TGTGCCAGCAGGATTGGGGGTGGCGAGCAGTACTTC
TRBV6-1	TRBJ2-5	many	TRBD1	CASSEKGTGAGETQYF	TGTGCCAGCAGTGAAAAGGGGACAGGGGCAGGGGAGACCCAGTACTTC
TRBV30	TRBJ1-3	many	.	CAFTKGGTIYF	TGTGCCTTCACTAAGGGAGGCACCATATATTTT
TRBV20-1	TRBJ2-7	many	TRBD2	CSAPTSGPYEQYF	TGCAGTGCTCCGACTAGCGGACCCTACGAGCAGTACTTC
TRBV5-1	TRBJ1-1	many	TRBD1	CASSYPGTGEEAFF	TGCGCCAGCAGCTATCCCGGGACAGGTGAAGAAGCTTTCTTT
TRBV7-2	TRBJ1-5	many	.	CASSPDNNQPQHF	TGTGCCAGCAGTCCGGACAACAATCAGCCCCAGCATTTT
TRBV4-3	TRBJ1-1	.	.	CASSQGKSQAFF	TGCGCCAGCAGCCAAGGGAAGTCCCAAGCTTTCTTT
TRBV12-3/TRBV12-4	TRBJ2-5	many	.	CASSFGDRQETQYF	TGTGCCAGCAGTTTTGGGGATAGACAAGAGACCCAGTACTTC
TRBV7-9	TRBJ1-3	many	.	CASSLTYSGNTIYF	TGTGCCAGCAGCTTAACGTACTCTGGAAACACCATATATTTT
TRBV14	TRBJ1-2	many	.	CASSQLGGYGYTF	TGTGCCAGCAGCCAACTCGGCGGCTATGGCTACACCTTC